This T cell receptor (beta chain) derives from a study of blood T cell repertoires in COVID-19. Study at large: The study drew acute and convalescent COVID-19 samples from the United States, Italy and Spain.

The assay was immunoSEQ multiplex PCR, and TCRdb's table has in-frame clones only and misses some. Among about 110,000 clones listed, roughly two thirds were seen once. The CDR3 is made up of 11 amino acids. Germline values: CDR1 WNHNN, CDR2 SYGVQD (reference sequence). With respect to this clone: Sequence at one end of the junction differs from germline and may be a read error.

The clonotype was recovered from a man at least 80 years old with acute or convalescent COVID-19. The material sequenced was peripheral blood. V usage is TRBV10-1 and J usage is TRBJ2-7, with TRBD1 matching 8 bases. Written as DNA, the CDR3 is TGCGCCAGCATCCACGGACAGGGTGGTTGCTTC. Translation: CASIHGQGGCF.